The rows below give T cell receptor beta chains drawn from one sample of a study of cytomegalovirus exposure and HLA in healthy donors. Clones were read by immunoSEQ multiplex PCR, and TCRdb kept only the in-frame ones, dropping some. The data contain about 150,000 clones, about 88% of them singletons. Sequences were obtained from PBMCs. The receptors here all came from a woman aged 18-29 years in good health and CMV-seropositive. The CDR3 runs from the conserved cysteine through the conserved F or W. The D gene is left open where the match is weak. Clone sizes are given selectively: once, few, many, or a class where the clone is expanded.

-,TRBV29-1,TRBJ2-7,-,TGCAGCGTTGAACGAGGCAGACCCTACGAGCAGTACTTC,CSVERGRPYEQYF
-,TRBV29-1,TRBJ2-7,once,TGCAGCGTTGAAGAAGGCGGAACCTACGAGCAGTACTTC,CSVEEGGTYEQYF
TRBD1,TRBV11-3,TRBJ1-1,-,TGTGCCAGCAGCTTAACGGCAGGGGGGACTGAAGCTTTCTTT,CASSLTAGGTEAFF
-,TRBV7-9,TRBJ2-3,-,TGTGCCAGCAGCCCGGGACTTCCAAACACAGATACGCAGTATTTT,CASSPGLPNTDTQYF
TRBD1,TRBV30,TRBJ1-2,-,TGTGCCTGGAGTCTCCCGGGACAGGGGGTGAGGTATGGCTACACCTTC,CAWSLPGQGVRYGYTF
TRBD1,TRBV10-1,TRBJ2-2,-,TGCGCCAGCGGGGACCCAGGGACAGGGGCCGGGGAGCTGTTTTTT,CASGDPGTGAGELFF
-,TRBV11-2,TRBJ2-7,-,TGTGCCAGCAGCCCAACTCTCGAGCAGTACTTC,CASSPTLEQYF
TRBD1,TRBV30,TRBJ1-4,-,TGTGCCTGGAGTCCAGGGGGCATGGATGAAAAACTGTTTTTT,CAWSPGGMDEKLFF
-,TRBV9,TRBJ2-5,-,TGTGCCAGCAGCGTAATTCAGGAGGGCCAGGAGACCCAGTACTTC,CASSVIQEGQETQYF
-,TRBV5-1,TRBJ2-7,-,TGCGCCAGCAGCTTGGACAACTCCTACGAGCAGTACTTC,CASSLDNSYEQYF
TRBD1,TRBV4-3,TRBJ1-4,-,TGCGCCAGCAGCCAAGATATTAACAGGGGAGGTGAAAAACTGTTTTTT,CASSQDINRGGEKLFF
TRBD2,TRBV7-9,TRBJ2-5,-,TGTGCCAGCAGCTTAGCCGGACTAGCGGGAGAGACCCAGTACTTC,CASSLAGLAGETQYF
-,TRBV5-3,TRBJ2-7,-,TGTGCCAGAAGCTTGAGACAGCTCTCCTACGAGCAGTACTTC,CARSLRQLSYEQYF
-,TRBV2,TRBJ2-7,-,TGTGCCAGCAGTGACAGGGTGGCCTACGAGCAGTACTTC,CASSDRVAYEQYF
-,TRBV5-4,TRBJ2-7,-,TGTGCCAGCAGCTCTCTCTACGAGCAGTACTTC,CASSSLYEQYF
-,TRBV19,TRBJ2-5,-,TGTGCCAGTAGTAGCGGGCTACAAGAGACCCAGTACTTC,CASSSGLQETQYF
TRBD2,TRBV18,TRBJ2-1,-,TGTGCCAGCTCACCGGCCACGACTAGCGGGAGGGCCTGGAATGAGCAGTTCTTC,CASSPATTSGRAWNEQFF
-,TRBV14,TRBJ1-2,-,TGTGCCAGCAGCCGAGGGACTCATGGCTACACCTTC,CASSRGTHGYTF
TRBD1,TRBV2,TRBJ1-1,few,TGTGCCAGCAGGCGGACAGGGGGGGACACTGAAGCTTTCTTT,CASRRTGGDTEAFF
TRBD2,TRBV7-2,TRBJ2-5,-,TGTGCCAGCAGCTCTGCTAGCGGGAGACAAGAGACCCAGTACTTC,CASSSASGRQETQYF
TRBD1,TRBV28,TRBJ2-1,-,TGTGCCAGCAGTTCGGCCGGGACAGGGAACAATGAGCAGTTCTTC,CASSSAGTGNNEQFF
TRBD1,TRBV30,TRBJ1-4,-,TGTGCCTGGAGTGGGGACAGCTCACCTGAAAAACTGTTTTTT,CAWSGDSSPEKLFF
-,TRBV10-3,TRBJ2-3,-,TGTGCCATCATCGGTCAGGGCACAGATACGCAGTATTTT,CAIIGQGTDTQYF
-,TRBV29-1,TRBJ1-2,-,TGCAGCGTTTGGGACACGTTAGACTATGGCTACACCTTC,CSVWDTLDYGYTF
TRBD1,TRBV4-3,TRBJ1-5,-,TGCGCCAGCAGCCAGGAAGACAGGGCGCAGCCCCAGCATTTT,CASSQEDRAQPQHF
TRBD2,TRBV9,TRBJ2-1,once,TGTGCCAGCAGCGTACAGACTAGCGGGAGTCGCAATGAGCAGTTCTTC,CASSVQTSGSRNEQFF
TRBD2,TRBV30,TRBJ2-3,-,TGTGCCTGGAGTGTGCCAAGCGGGAGGGCGGATACGCAGTATTTT,CAWSVPSGRADTQYF
-,TRBV2,TRBJ2-2,-,TGTGCCAGCAGCGTCATGGGGCTCACCGGGGAGCTGTTTTTT,CASSVMGLTGELFF
-,TRBV9,TRBJ1-1,once,TGTGCCAGCAGCGTAGCTCAGGGGAACACTGAAGCTTTCTTT,CASSVAQGNTEAFF
-,TRBV15,TRBJ2-2,-,TGTGCCACCAGCCCTTCCGGGGGGCCGAACACCGGGGAGCTGTTTTTT,CATSPSGGPNTGELFF
TRBD2,TRBV7-2,TRBJ2-7,-,TGTGCCAGCAGCTTAGCTTATGCGGGAGTGGGCGAGCAGTACTTC,CASSLAYAGVGEQYF
TRBD1,TRBV6-1,TRBJ2-3,-,TGTGCCAGCAGTGCCAGGACAGGGAATACAGATACGCAGTATTTT,CASSARTGNTDTQYF
TRBD2,TRBV9,TRBJ2-7,-,TGTGCCAGCAGCGTAGGACTAGCTAGGACCTACGAGCAGTACTTC,CASSVGLARTYEQYF